A selection of T cell receptor beta chains follows, all from one sample in a study of blood T cell repertoires in COVID-19. Using immunoSEQ multiplex PCR, the repertoire was profiled, and TCRdb retains in-frame clones only, with some absent. The sample has approximately 220,000 clones, more than 75% seen once. The sample consisted of peripheral blood. These TCRs come from a man aged 55 to 70 with acute or convalescent COVID-19. Both conserved end residues are part of each CDR3. D genes are given only for firm matches. Expanded clones get a size class; other rows say once, few or many, or leave the size out.

d_call	v_call	j_call	clone_size	cdr3_aa	cdr3_nt
.	TRBV10-3	TRBJ2-1	.	CAISGISGNEQFF	TGTGCCATCAGTGGCATCTCCGGCAATGAGCAGTTCTTC
.	TRBV3-1/TRBV3-2	TRBJ1-2	.	CASSFVSRGRGGGYTF	TGTGCCAGCAGTTTCGTCAGCCGGGGTCGAGGGGGTGGCTACACCTTC
TRBD1	TRBV7-6	TRBJ1-1	.	CASSLGQGNTEAFF	TGTGCCAGCAGCTTAGGACAGGGAAACACTGAAGCTTTCTTT
.	TRBV4-1	TRBJ1-2	.	CASSDAGVFNYGYTF	TGCGCCAGCAGCGACGCGGGGGTTTTTAACTATGGCTACACCTTC
TRBD2	TRBV28	TRBJ2-1	.	CASVTPSSGGYNEQFF	TGTGCCTCAGTAACCCCTTCTAGCGGGGGCTACAATGAGCAGTTCTTC
TRBD1	TRBV5-4	TRBJ2-1	.	CASTHLGQGVDEQFF	TGTGCCAGCACCCATTTGGGACAGGGGGTCGATGAGCAGTTCTTC
TRBD2	TRBV27	TRBJ2-7	.	CASKGLAGVRSYEQYF	TGTGCCAGCAAGGGACTAGCGGGGGTTAGGTCCTACGAGCAGTACTTC
.	TRBV18	TRBJ2-1	.	CASSPSDSSRNEQFF	TGTGCCAGCTCTCCTTCCGACAGTAGTAGGAATGAGCAGTTCTTC
TRBD2	TRBV25-1	TRBJ2-5	.	CASSELAGGRETQYF	TGTGCCAGCAGTGAGCTGGCGGGGGGCAGGGAGACCCAGTACTTC
TRBD1	TRBV19	TRBJ1-5	.	CASSRGQGFNQPQHF	TGTGCCAGTAGTAGAGGACAGGGGTTCAATCAGCCCCAGCATTTT
TRBD1	TRBV5-1	TRBJ1-1	.	CASSSIQGTEAFF	TGCGCCAGCAGCTCTATACAGGGGACTGAAGCTTTCTTT
.	TRBV5-1	TRBJ2-5	.	CASSSPMATNRMLETQYF	TGCGCCAGCAGCTCCCCCATGGCGACTAACAGAATGTTGGAGACCCAGTACTTC
.	TRBV5-1	TRBJ1-6	.	CASSFRGGSSYNSPLHF	TGCGCCAGCAGCTTTAGGGGGGGAAGCTCCTATAATTCACCCCTCCACTTT
.	TRBV3-1/TRBV3-2	TRBJ1-3	.	CASSQGGSGNTIYF	TGTGCCAGCAGCCAAGGAGGGTCTGGAAACACCATATATTTT
.	TRBV28	TRBJ2-1	.	CASSSLDGSSYNEQFF	TGTGCCAGCAGTTCACTGGACGGGAGCTCCTACAATGAGCAGTTCTTC
.	TRBV7-2	TRBJ1-2	.	CASSVRRGRGNYGYTF	TGTGCCAGCAGCGTTAGACGGGGCAGGGGCAACTATGGCTACACCTTC
.	TRBV9	TRBJ1-3	.	CASSVGGTGNTIYF	TGTGCCAGCAGCGTAGGGGGCACTGGAAACACCATATATTTT
.	TRBV2	TRBJ1-1	.	CASSPQVVLNTEAFF	TGTGCCAGCAGTCCACAGGTTGTCTTGAACACTGAAGCTTTCTTT
.	TRBV16	TRBJ1-6	.	CASSQFVGDSPLHF	TGTGCCAGCAGCCAATTCGTAGGGGATTCACCCCTCCACTTT
TRBD2	TRBV5-1	TRBJ2-1	.	CARSLAGGGGGPRGNEQFF	TGCGCCCGCAGCTTGGCGGGGGGGGGCGGGGGCCCCAGGGGGAATGAGCAGTTCTTC
TRBD1	TRBV11-3	TRBJ2-2	.	CASSTRQGLNTGELFF	TGTGCCAGCAGCACTAGACAGGGCCTGAACACCGGGGAGCTGTTTTTT
TRBD1	TRBV7-9	TRBJ2-2	.	CASSSTGGSTGELFF	TGTGCCAGCAGCAGTACAGGGGGGAGCACCGGGGAGCTGTTTTTT
TRBD2	TRBV27	TRBJ2-1	.	CASSPSGGSSYNEQFF	TGTGCCAGCAGCCCATCGGGAGGGAGCTCCTACAATGAGCAGTTCTTC
TRBD2	TRBV11-2	TRBJ2-1	once	CASSLGRGGLYNEQFF	TGTGCCAGCAGCTTAGGACGGGGGGGCCTCTACAATGAGCAGTTCTTC